This T cell receptor (beta chain) is from a study of blood T cell repertoires in COVID-19. Overall study: Whether acute or convalescent, the COVID-19 samples came from the United States, Italy and Spain. From T cells, B-cell-depleted T cells, or PBMCs came the material, which was cDNA or gDNA.

Looked up from germline, CDR1 is WSHSY and CDR2 is SAAADI. Trimming pared 4 bases from V and 4 bases from J, leaving 6 bases between. The CDR3 runs 12 residues. In the source study's methods: The authors estimated nucleated cell counts from reference gene primer amplification. Profiled with immunoSEQ multiplex PCR; TCRdb holds only in-frame clones, not every one. Clone size and the V and J calls come from that table; the DNA yielded D and trimming. This table has roughly 320,000 clones, 70% to 90% appearing once. This chain connects TRBV10-2 to TRBJ2-3; D gene uncertain. This receptor was identified in a human donor in a cohort sampled during active COVID-19. Material: peripheral blood. The CDR3 bases are TGCGCCAGCAGTGCTACAGCAGATACGCAGTATTTT. This codes for CASSATADTQYF.